The 10 T cell receptor beta chains below come from one sample, sequenced in a study of T cell responses to AZD1222 COVID-19 vaccine. The table came from immunoSEQ multiplex PCR; TCRdb's copy has only in-frame clones and leaves some out. The sample consists of nearly 110,000 clones, 85% to 95% of them appearing once. The source was peripheral blood, collected 28 days after the second AZD1222 dose. The source is an adult who received the AZD1222 COVID-19 vaccine.

The CDR3 protein is CASSLDGNYGYTF. The CDR3 DNA is TGTGCCAGCAGCCTGGACGGGAACTATGGCTACACCTTC. The chain is built from TRBV5-4 and TRBJ1-2; D gene unclear. V lost 4 bases to trimming and J lost 2 bases, with 9 bases between them. The CDR3 contains 13 residues. Germline CDR1 is SGHNT and CDR2 is YYREEE (reference sequence). Drawing the rest from reference TRBV5-4 and TRBJ1-2, the complete variable domain is ETGVTQSPTHLIKTRGQQVTLRCSSQSGHNTVSWYQQALGQGPQFIFQYYREEENGRGNFPPRFSGLQFPNYSSELNVNALELDDSALYLCASSLDGNYGYTFGSGTRLTVV.

The CDR3 region has the DNA TGTGCCAGCCCCGAGGACGACGACCCTCTCACAGATACGCAGTATTTT. It is translated as CASPEDDDPLTDTQYF. The chain recombines TRBV28 with TRBJ2-3; D uncertain. The CDR3 spans 16 residues. Germline V CDR1 and CDR2: MDHEN, SYDVKM. V was cut by 8 bases and J by 2 bases, with 20 bases left in between.

The chain carries TRBV6-6 and TRBJ1-2; TRBD1 aligns across 7 bases. The V and J ends lost 8 bases and 0 bases, in that order; junction bases with no gene match: 6. The CDR3 loop spans 14 amino acids. From germline, CDR1 is MNHNY and CDR2 SVGAGI (reference sequence). The DNA for the CDR3 is TGTGCCAGCCGGCTCGGGACAGCTAACTATGGCTACACCTTC. Translating it yields CASRLGTANYGYTF.

The chain combines TRBV5-1 with TRBJ2-1; D perhaps matches TRBD2 (5 bases). V was cut by 0 bases and J by 7 bases, with 14 bases left in between. This CDR3 is built from 15 residues. Looked up from germline, CDR1 is SGHRS and CDR2 is YFSETQ. In nucleotides, the CDR3 is TGCGCCAGCAGCTTGGAGAGGGCCGGGCTTAATGAGCAGTTCTTC. Its translation: CASSLERAGLNEQFF.

CDR3 nucleotide sequence: TGTGCCAGTAGTTTGGGACTAGCGGGTTCCACAGATACGCAGTATTTT. Protein: CASSLGLAGSTDTQYF. The V and J genes are TRBV19 and TRBJ2-3, with TRBD2 identical over 12 bases. Germline CDR1 reads LNHDA; CDR2 reads SQIVND (reference sequence). CDR3 length equals 16 residues. The junction had 5 bases not matched to a gene; V was cut back by 5 bases and J by 2 bases.

V usage is TRBV3-1 (or the pseudogene TRBV3-2) and J usage is TRBJ1-5; D gene ambiguous. V was clipped by 0 bases and J by 7 bases, with 10 bases between them. The germline V gene has CDR1 LGHDT and CDR2 YNNKEL (reference sequence). The CDR3 has 14 residues. The CDR3 here is CASSQELLGQPQHF. The CDR3 DNA follows: TGTGCCAGCAGCCAAGAACTGCTTGGGCAGCCCCAGCATTTT.

J is TRBJ1-5 and V is TRBV10-1; D is unresolved. Deletions cut 3 bases from V and 0 bases from J, with 9 bases between. The germline gives CDR1 WNHNN, CDR2 SYGVQD (reference sequence). This CDR3 region has 15 residues. The CDR3 protein is CASSEGTYSNQPQHF. The DNA for the CDR3 is TGCGCCAGCAGTGAAGGAACCTATAGCAATCAGCCCCAGCATTTT.

This clone has a single count. The chain carries TRBV19 and TRBJ2-7; TRBD1 agrees at 7 bases. The CDR3 has 15 amino acids. Trimming cost V 3 bases and J 5 bases; bases outside gene matches: 10. Germline assignment: CDR1 LNHDA and CDR2 SQIVND (reference sequence). CDR3 nucleotide sequence: TGTGCCAGTAGTATCTCCAGCAGGGGGTCCAACGAGCAGTACTTC. It yields the protein CASSISSRGSNEQYF.

This clone appeared once. This CDR3 reads CASSLNPSSGNEQFF. CDR3 bases: TGCGCCAGCAGCTTGAACCCCTCTAGCGGGAATGAGCAGTTCTTC. The chain recombines TRBV5-1 with TRBJ2-1; TRBD2 matches 8 bases. The ends lost 1 base at V and 7 bases at J; junction bases unmatched: 7. Germline assignment: CDR1 SGHRS and CDR2 YFSETQ. This CDR3 region has 15 residues.

The V and J genes are TRBV30 and TRBJ1-1; D may be TRBD1 (6 bases). CDR3 length: 13 amino acids. V was cut by 0 bases and J by 5 bases, with 10 bases left in between. In germline, CDR1 is GTSNPN, CDR2 SVGIG (reference sequence). As DNA, the CDR3 is TGTGCCTGGAGTGTAAAGGGGGGAACTGAAGCTTTCTTT. Translation gives CAWSVKGGTEAFF. The variable domain in full, with the rest retrieved from reference TRBV30 and TRBJ1-1, is SQTIHQWPATLVQPVGSPLSLECTVEGTSNPNLYWYRQAAGRGLQLLFYSVGIGQISSEVPQNLSASRPQDRQFILSSKKLLLSDSGFYLCAWSVKGGTEAFFGQGTRLTVV.